This TCR beta chain emerged from a study of cytomegalovirus exposure and HLA in healthy donors. Looking at the study overall: Findings of an earlier analysis included some 120 million unique TCR beta sequences from roughly 180 million T cells.

Study-level findings and limits: It was only CMV serostatus that was available as immune exposure information. In a later analysis, V- and J-gene trimming of beta chains associated with a DCLRE1C missense variant, replicated independently. There were reportedly fewer N-insertions in an Asian-associated ancestry cluster than the approximately 700-donor mean, in a later analysis.

A note on this clone: Its antigen is undetermined.

The CDR3 has 14 residues. Germline values: CDR1 LNHDA, CDR2 SQIVND (reference sequence). Germline trimming cut 2 bases from V and 2 bases from J; bases unmatched to any gene: 2. Amplification used 60 Vbeta primers and 13 Jbeta primers. Data came from immunoSEQ multiplex PCR; TCRdb stores just in-frame clones and leaves some out. The sample yields about 180,000 clones, more than 60% seen once. This TCR was sampled from a human donor in good health. The chain combines TRBV19 with TRBJ2-5; 7 bases are a match to TRBD2. Material for sequencing was PBMCs. The CDR3 coding sequence is TGTGCCAGTAGTATAATGGGACTACAAGAGACCCAGTACTTC. Its translation: CASSIMGLQETQYF.